This record concerns one TCR beta chain sequence. Produced via immunoSEQ multiplex PCR; TCRdb's table is partial and in-frame only. The data hold some 190,000 clones, with 88% observed a single time. This sample is part of a study of blood T cell repertoires in COVID-19. Study at large: Spain, Italy and the United States supplied samples that represented acute and convalescent COVID-19.

Germline V gives CDR1 SNHLY, CDR2 FYNNEI. J was trimmed by 11 bases and V by 8 bases; bases with no gene match: 6. The CDR3 runs to 11 residues. The sequence was collected from a woman between 35 and 50 years old who had recovered from COVID-19. The source material was peripheral blood. The rearrangement joins TRBV2 to TRBJ1-1; 9 bases match TRBD1. The CDR3 DNA reads as TGTGCCAGCCACCGGACAGGGGACGCTTTCTTT. Its translation is CASHRTGDAFF.